What follows describes a single T cell receptor (beta chain). It has no known antigen specificity. Nothing much larger sits one base from this clone, and base qualities are not available. This entry belongs to a study of blood T cell repertoires in COVID-19 (dated by TCRdb to about 2020). About the investigation overall: Samples from collaborators originated in the United States, Italy and Spain and spanned both the acute and convalescent phases of COVID-19. The prospective study material was composed of cDNA or gDNA derived from T cells, B-cell-depleted T cells, or PBMCs. The dataset comprised deeply sampled blood TCRbeta repertoires from subjects exposed to, actively infected with, or recovered from COVID-19. The repertoires were made available in a free public database intended to serve as a resource for research on the immune response to SARS-CoV-2. The samples were drawn from two sources: the first 160 participants of the ongoing ImmuneRACE study, and 950 to 1,500 subjects contributed by 6 global collaborators. Sample metadata almost always included a de-identified subject ID, COVID-19 status, age in years and sex. HLA class I and class II types, where available, came from metadata supplied by the sample provider rather than from assay-based typing. On the study overall, not on this receptor specifically: Clinical and demographic metadata were provided uncurated, with the amount varying by source and participant.

Taken from cysteine to phenylalanine, the CDR3 has 15 residues. The kept DNA is CDR3 alone, 45 bases in frame from the first base. In the prospective study, participants were roughly 18 to 100 years old, resided in 24 geographic areas of the United States, and were enrolled through a virtual design. In the prospective study, participants were assigned to cohorts based on the clinical history participants reported in a screening survey and a study questionnaire. ImmuneRACE Cohort 3 recovered participants were defined by two consecutive negative NP/OP PCR tests, healthcare professional clearance, or symptom resolution. Each participant in the prospective study had whole blood, serum and a nasopharyngeal or oropharyngeal swab collected by mobile phlebotomists. Participants in the prospective study had the option to provide additional blood draws and questionnaires over an approximately 2-month period. Before DNA extraction, prospective study blood samples were shipped either frozen or at room temperature.

The immunoSEQ Assay, a bias-controlled multiplex PCR, was used to amplify TCRbeta CDR3 regions from genomic DNA. From the authors' description of their analysis: The number of nucleated cells in each sample was estimated by amplification of reference gene primers within the assay. To quantify the absolute abundance of each unique TCRbeta CDR3 rearrangement, sequence reads were collapsed and filtered. For each sample, productive Simpson clonality was calculated as the square root of Simpson's diversity index over productive rearrangements. Imported from immuneACCESS, the table was reduced by TCRdb to in-frame sequences with V and J called. These copies leave out some clones; in studies compared against another copy, an unresolved V gene accounts for under half, and the cause of the remainder is not known. The DNA was the basis for D and trimming; V, J and clone size are from that table. This sample lists 250,000 to 350,000 clones; 87% were detected once. Of the sample, roughly 6.3% is held by the ten largest clones.

The clonotype was recovered from a woman in her forties who had recovered from COVID-19. The rearrangement joined TRBV21-1 to TRBJ2-7; the table gives TRBD2 as D, unverified against the DNA. TRBV21-1 has pseudogene status. The sample taken for sequencing was PBMCs or T cells enriched from blood (not recorded which). The CDR3 reads as follows: CASSNPTSGGYEQYF. In nucleotide form, the sequence is TGTGCCAGCAGCAACCCCACTAGCGGGGGTTACGAGCAGTACTTC.